The 10 T cell receptor beta chains below were found in one sample sequenced in a study of blood T cell repertoires in COVID-19. Using immunoSEQ multiplex PCR, the repertoire was profiled, and TCRdb retains in-frame clones only, with some absent. The sample holds 100,000 to 150,000 clones; around 83% are singletons and the top ten take around 3%. The sample comprised peripheral blood. The receptors stem from a woman aged 80 or over with COVID-19, enrolled during active disease.

The genes are TRBV6-1 and TRBJ2-2, with D possibly TRBD1 on 6 matching bases. V lost 1 base to trimming and J lost 4 bases, with 13 bases between them. The CDR3 loop spans 16 amino acids. Germline CDR1 reads MNHNS; CDR2 reads SASEGT. CDR3 in DNA: TGTGCCAGCAGTGAAGTTGGGGGCCCTAGCACCGGGGAGCTGTTTTTT. As protein: CASSEVGGPSTGELFF.

The CDR3 loop is CASKGLGYGYTF. CDR3 coding DNA: TGTGCCAGCAAGGGGCTGGGCTATGGCTACACCTTC. The V and J genes are TRBV28 and TRBJ1-2; a possible D gene is TRBD1 (5 bases). Germline V gives CDR1 MDHEN, CDR2 SYDVKM. With 7 bases removed from V and 4 bases from J, the gap between germline ends came to 10 bases. This CDR3 contains 12 residues.

V gene TRBV11-2 combines with J gene TRBJ1-1; D gene unclear. Germline V lookup: CDR1 SGHAT, CDR2 FQNNGV. V dropped 0 bases and J dropped 6 bases, with 8 bases sitting between them. The CDR3 has 13 residues. The CDR3 region is CASSLDTSSEAFF. CDR3 nucleotides: TGTGCCAGCAGCTTAGATACGAGTTCTGAAGCTTTCTTT.

This sequence joins TRBV6-4 and TRBJ1-6; unclear D gene. Trimming took off 4 bases at V and 10 bases at J, with 17 bases between the two ends. This CDR3 contains 15 residues. Germline lookup yields CDR1 MRHNA and CDR2 SNTAGT. The CDR3 DNA follows: TGTGCCAGCAGTGTGCGGCCGGGATCGGGATCACCCCTCCACTTT. This encodes CASSVRPGSGSPLHF.

The chain couples TRBV19 to TRBJ2-7; D perhaps matches TRBD2 (6 bases). CDR1 and CDR2 (germline): LNHDA, SQIVND (reference sequence). The ends were cut back, 5 bases at V and 6 bases at J, with 20 bases in the middle. The CDR3 is 15 amino acids. The CDR3 DNA reads TGTGCCAGTAGTGTCCGGGACTCCCCGGGGTCCGAGCAGTACTTC. Amino acid sequence: CASSVRDSPGSEQYF.

The chain recombines TRBV6-2 or TRBV6-3 with TRBJ1-2, with a tentative D call TRBD1 (5 bases). The CDR3 has 13 residues. Germline-derived CDR1 and CDR2 are MNHEY and SVGEGT. The V and J ends lost 2 bases and 4 bases respectively, with 8 bases between them. CDR3: CASSYTGIYGYTF. The CDR3 DNA reads as TGTGCCAGCAGTTACACAGGAATCTATGGCTACACCTTC.

The chain links TRBV19 to TRBJ1-2, with 8 bases that match TRBD1. The CDR3 loop spans 15 amino acids. Germline V gives CDR1 LNHDA, CDR2 SQIVND (reference sequence). Unmatched junction bases numbered 9, after V lost 3 bases and J lost 6 bases. The CDR3 DNA reads TGTGCCAGTAGTATTGAACAGGGGGGCTTTAATGGCTACACCTTC. This gives the protein CASSIEQGGFNGYTF.

The gene calls are TRBV7-9 and TRBJ2-5; 10 bases match TRBD1. The CDR3 length is 13 residues. The trim removed 8 bases at V and 2 bases at J, leaving 2 bases unmatched. Germline CDR1 reads SEHNR; CDR2 reads FQNEAQ (reference sequence). This CDR3 is CASGTGAQETQYF. Written as DNA, the CDR3 is TGTGCCAGCGGGACAGGGGCACAAGAGACCCAGTACTTC.

This chain joins TRBV19 and TRBJ1-5, with D unresolved. The CDR3 has 13 amino acids. Trimming stripped 4 bases from V and 3 bases from J, with 7 bases between. Germline CDR1 and CDR2: LNHDA and SQIVND (reference sequence). CDR3 sequence: CASSRELNQPQHF. Written as DNA, the CDR3 is TGTGCCAGTAGTAGGGAGCTCAATCAGCCCCAGCATTTT.

V gene TRBV28 combines with J gene TRBJ2-1, with a weak D call TRBD1 (5 bases). The CDR3 runs 14 residues. V was clipped by 5 bases and J by 11 bases, with 19 bases between them. CDR1 and CDR2 from the germline V gene are MDHEN and SYDVKM. The CDR3 sequence is CASSPPRVWDQQFF. The CDR3 DNA is TGTGCCAGCAGTCCCCCCAGGGTTTGGGATCAGCAGTTCTTC.